These T cell receptor beta chains were read from a single sample in a study of early T cells in non-severe SARS-CoV-2 infection. From the 5' RACE reads, TCRdb called clonotypes with MiXCR, one entry per CDR3 protein. The sample comprises around 70,000 distinct CDR3 sequences, roughly 10% of which are singletons, and 3.2% rests with the top ten. Sequenced material: whole blood. The receptor set was obtained from an adult who was a healthcare worker with PCR-confirmed SARS-CoV-2 infection or an uninfected control (not recorded which). The CDR3 runs from the conserved cysteine through the conserved F or W. A D gene is named only where the DNA matches it firmly. Clone size appears in some rows only: once, few, many, or a class for an expanded clone.

v_call	clone_size	j_call	d_call	cdr3_nt	cdr3_aa
TRBV10-2	few	TRBJ2-7	TRBD2	TGCGCCAGCAGTGAAGCGGGAGCCTACGAGCAGTACTTC	CASSEAGAYEQYF
TRBV3-1	NA	TRBJ2-2	NA	TGTGCCAGCAGTAGTAGGGCCGGGGAGCTGTTTTTT	CASSSRAGELFF
TRBV29-1	NA	TRBJ2-2	TRBD1	TGCAGCGTCGGGGAGCCGGGACAGGGAATCGGGGAGCTGTTTTTT	CSVGEPGQGIGELFF
TRBV18	few	TRBJ2-5	NA	TGTGCCAGCTCACCAGGGGTCGAGGAGACCCAGTACTTC	CASSPGVEETQYF
TRBV7-2	NA	TRBJ2-7	TRBD2	TGTGCCAGCAGCTTAGCAGGTCTAGCGGGAAAAGACGAGCAGTACTTC	CASSLAGLAGKDEQYF
TRBV27	NA	TRBJ2-5	NA	TGTGCCAGCAGATCAATAGCCTGGGACCCCAAAGGGACCCAGTACTTC	CASRSIAWDPKGTQYF
TRBV7-2	few	TRBJ2-3	NA	TGTGCCAGCAGCTTAGGTGGAGGGAGTGATACGCAGTATTTT	CASSLGGGSDTQYF
TRBV2	many	TRBJ2-2	NA	TGTGCCAGCAGTCAGCAGGGATGGGAGCTGTTTTTT	CASSQQGWELFF
TRBV4-1	many	TRBJ2-1	NA	TGCGCCAGCAGCCAACTTCTAGCGTACAATGAGCAGTTCTTC	CASSQLLAYNEQFF
TRBV20-1	NA	TRBJ2-3	TRBD2	TGCAGTGCCCTGCTCGGACAGGGACTAGCGGGAGTCGGGGGAGATACGCAGTATTTT	CSALLGQGLAGVGGDTQYF